Listed below are T cell receptor beta chains from one sample, sequenced in a study of blood T cell repertoires in COVID-19. Sequencing used immunoSEQ multiplex PCR; TCRdb keeps in-frame clones, though not all of them. The sample contains over 150,000 clones, over 75% of which appear only once. The material sequenced was peripheral blood. These receptors were collected from a man between 65 and 85 years old with acute or convalescent COVID-19. CDR3s leave out the opening cysteine and the closing phenylalanine or tryptophan. Rows may omit the clone size; those that give it use once, few, many or a size class.

CDR3 length | J gene | V gene | clone size | CDR3 protein
15 | TRBJ2-3 | TRBV7-8 | NA | ASSLVASGRAVDTQY
13 | TRBJ1-1 | TRBV11-3 | NA | ASSLIGARTTEAF
11 | TRBJ1-1 | TRBV19 | few | ASGKGMYTEAF
12 | TRBJ2-7 | TRBV6-6 | once | ASNTGGVSYEQY
14 | TRBJ1-2 | TRBV5-1 | NA | ASSFQTGGLNYGYT
12 | TRBJ1-2 | TRBV5-4 | NA | ASSSPGRNYGYT
12 | TRBJ2-7 | TRBV4-1 | NA | ASSQVGLPYEQY
14 | TRBJ2-6 | TRBV23-1 | NA | ASRRTVGSGANVLT
12 | TRBJ2-7 | TRBV27 | NA | ASSPRDSSYEQY
15 | TRBJ2-3 | TRBV6-2/TRBV6-3 | NA | ASSYASGGTRTDTQY
9 | TRBJ2-1 | TRBV11-2 | many | ASGPGTGVF
10 | TRBJ1-1 | TRBV18 | NA | ASSRSSTEAF
10 | TRBJ2-3 | TRBV5-6 | NA | ASGELVDTQY
13 | TRBJ1-2 | TRBV6-5 | NA | ASSHDRGRGNGYT
16 | TRBJ2-1 | TRBV7-2 | NA | ASSDMGRAGRSYNEQF
16 | TRBJ2-1 | TRBV4-2 | many | ASSQDGDRAGGDNEQF
12 | TRBJ1-2 | TRBV25-1 | NA | ASSDNGQSRGYT
14 | TRBJ2-7 | TRBV6-1 | NA | ASSDRSGATPYEQY